This record covers a single T cell receptor (beta chain). No antigen is known for it. Each sample had at least 6.5 million PBMCs isolated. The germline V gene has CDR1 MDHEN and CDR2 SYDVKM. CDR3 size: 18 residues. V was pared by 4 bases and J by 5 bases, with 10 bases of the junction left unmatched. These data come from a study of blood T cells in healthy people across ages. General study points: Greater diversity and more naive CD4+ cells were seen in long-lived donors than in aged donors. Naive T cell percentage showed a strong correlation with TCR beta diversity.

Sample-barcoded 5' priming and a J-beta primer mix drove a second PCR of roughly 7 to 11 cycles. Each sample provided no less than 2.5 million CDR3-containing paired-end reads. MiXCR, applied by TCRdb to the 5' RACE reads, yields one record per CDR3 protein. This sample has around 900,000 distinct CDR3 sequences, with approximately 50% found just once. The sequence was obtained from a woman aged 55-69 years in good health. Material: blood. The rearrangement uses TRBV28 and TRBJ2-6; 11 nucleotides align to TRBD2. CDR3 sequence: CASSSFLAGGGRANVLTF. CDR3 in DNA: TGTGCCAGCAGTTCCTTTCTAGCGGGAGGAGGTAGGGCCAACGTCCTGACTTTC.